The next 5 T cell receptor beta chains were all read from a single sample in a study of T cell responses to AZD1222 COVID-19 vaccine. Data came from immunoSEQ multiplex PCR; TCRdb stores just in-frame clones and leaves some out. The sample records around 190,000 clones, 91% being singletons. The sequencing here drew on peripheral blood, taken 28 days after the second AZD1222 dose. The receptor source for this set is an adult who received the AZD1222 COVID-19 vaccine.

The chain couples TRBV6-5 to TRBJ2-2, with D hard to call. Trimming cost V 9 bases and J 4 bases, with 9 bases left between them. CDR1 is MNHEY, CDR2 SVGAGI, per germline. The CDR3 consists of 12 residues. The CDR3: CASKKPTGELFF. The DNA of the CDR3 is TGTGCCAGTAAAAAGCCCACCGGGGAGCTGTTTTTT.

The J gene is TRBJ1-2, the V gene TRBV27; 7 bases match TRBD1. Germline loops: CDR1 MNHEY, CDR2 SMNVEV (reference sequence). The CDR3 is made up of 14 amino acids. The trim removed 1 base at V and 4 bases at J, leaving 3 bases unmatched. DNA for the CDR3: TGTGCCAGCAGTTTATTGGGGGACAGCTATGGCTACACCTTC. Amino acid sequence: CASSLLGDSYGYTF.

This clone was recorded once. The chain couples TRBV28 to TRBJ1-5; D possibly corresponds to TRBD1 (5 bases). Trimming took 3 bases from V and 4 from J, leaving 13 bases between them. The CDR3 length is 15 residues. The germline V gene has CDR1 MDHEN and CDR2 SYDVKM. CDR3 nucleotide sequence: TGTGCCAGCAGTTTGGGGGGGAGTGATAATCAGCCCCAGCATTTT. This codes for CASSLGGSDNQPQHF.

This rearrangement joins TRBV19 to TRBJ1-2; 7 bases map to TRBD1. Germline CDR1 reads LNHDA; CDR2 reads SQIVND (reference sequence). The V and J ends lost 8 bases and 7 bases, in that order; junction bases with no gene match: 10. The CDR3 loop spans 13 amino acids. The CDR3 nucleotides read TGTGCCAGTCTGAGACAGGGAAGACGTGGCTACACCTTC. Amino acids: CASLRQGRRGYTF.

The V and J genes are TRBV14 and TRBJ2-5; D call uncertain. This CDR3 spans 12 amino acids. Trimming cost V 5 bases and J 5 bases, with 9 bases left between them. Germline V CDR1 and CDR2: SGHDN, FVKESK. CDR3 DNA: TGTGCCAGCAGCGCCTTAAGGGAGACCCAGTACTTC. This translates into CASSALRETQYF.